Listed here are 4 T cell receptor beta chains from one sample, sequenced in a study of blood T cell repertoires in COVID-19. Data came from immunoSEQ multiplex PCR; TCRdb stores just in-frame clones and leaves some out. The sample has tens of thousands of clones; 82% are singletons. Sequenced material: peripheral blood. The receptors were sampled from a human donor in a cohort sampled during active COVID-19.

This clone was observed a few times. This CDR3 reads CASSFLGTGGGNTGELFF. DNA of the CDR3: TGTGCCAGCAGCTTCTTAGGGACAGGAGGGGGTAACACCGGGGAGCTGTTTTTT. V gene TRBV7-2 combines with J gene TRBJ2-2, with TRBD1 identical over 8 bases. The germline CDR1 and CDR2 sequences are SGHTA and FQGNSA. The CDR3 loop spans 18 amino acids. Trimming cost V 3 bases and J 2 bases; bases outside gene matches: 11.

The chain uses TRBV12-5 and TRBJ1-6, with TRBD1 identical over 11 bases. The ends lost 0 bases at V and 6 bases at J; junction bases unmatched: 10. This CDR3 is 19 amino acids long. Germline-derived CDR1 and CDR2 are LGHNT and FRNRAP. The CDR3 protein is CASGLVRTGGEVSNSPLHF. The CDR3 DNA reads TGTGCTAGTGGTTTGGTGAGGACAGGGGGCGAAGTTAGTAATTCACCCCTCCACTTT.

The gene calls are TRBV18 and TRBJ1-4, with 7 bases lining up with TRBD1. Germline CDR1 and CDR2: KGHSH and LQKENI. V was clipped by 0 bases and J by 3 bases; unmatched bases: 1. This CDR3 spans 15 amino acids. The DNA of the CDR3 is TGTGCCAGCTCACCACCGGGACAGCCTAATGAAAAACTGTTTTTT. Translated: CASSPPGQPNEKLFF.

The V and J genes are TRBV29-1 and TRBJ1-1, with D possibly TRBD1 on 5 matching bases. This CDR3 spans 13 amino acids. Trimming pared 8 bases from V and 1 base from J, leaving 14 bases between. Germline CDR1 SQVTM, CDR2 ANQGSEA. The CDR3 coding sequence is TGCAGCTCCTGCGGGGGAGAGAACACTGAAGCTTTCTTT. Protein sequence: CSSCGGENTEAFF.